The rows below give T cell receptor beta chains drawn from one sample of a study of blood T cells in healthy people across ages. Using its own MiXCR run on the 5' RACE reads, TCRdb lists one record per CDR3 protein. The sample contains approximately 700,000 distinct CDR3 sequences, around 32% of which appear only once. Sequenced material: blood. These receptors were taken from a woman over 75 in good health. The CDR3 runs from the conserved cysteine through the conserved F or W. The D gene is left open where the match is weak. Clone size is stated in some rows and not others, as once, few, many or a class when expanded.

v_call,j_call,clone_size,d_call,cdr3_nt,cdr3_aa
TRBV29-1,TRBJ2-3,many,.,TGCAGCGTTGCCGCGGGGACAACGGATACGCAGTATTTT,CSVAAGTTDTQYF
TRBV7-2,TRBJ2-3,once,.,TGTGCCAGCAGTCAAGGTGGTAGTTTAGGTACGCAGTATTTT,CASSQGGSLGTQYF
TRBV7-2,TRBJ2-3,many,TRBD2,TGTGCCAGCAGCTTAGTCCATCTAGCGGGGCTGACGGCAGATACGCAGTATTTT,CASSLVHLAGLTADTQYF
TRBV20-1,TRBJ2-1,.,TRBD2,TGCAGTGCACGTAGCGGGATGTACAATGAGCAGTTCTTC,CSARSGMYNEQFF
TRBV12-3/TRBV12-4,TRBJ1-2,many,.,TGTGCCAGCAGTTTAGAGGGGCGCGGCTATGGCTACACCTTC,CASSLEGRGYGYTF
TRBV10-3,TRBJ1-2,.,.,TGTGCCATCAGGGCCGACAGTTCTCCTAACTATGGCTACACCTTC,CAIRADSSPNYGYTF
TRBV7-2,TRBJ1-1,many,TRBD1,TGTGCCAGCAGCCGTAATACAGGGGGGGCCCAAGCTTTCTTT,CASSRNTGGAQAFF
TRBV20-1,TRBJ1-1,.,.,TGCAGTGCTGAGTCTATTATGGCACGGGCGAACACTGAAGCTTTCTTT,CSAESIMARANTEAFF
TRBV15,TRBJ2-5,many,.,TGTGCCACCAGCACGGCTGCCGGGGAACAAGAGACCCAGTACTTC,CATSTAAGEQETQYF
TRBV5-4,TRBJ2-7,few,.,TGTGCCAGTAGCTTGAACGGCTTATACGAGCAGTACTTC,CASSLNGLYEQYF